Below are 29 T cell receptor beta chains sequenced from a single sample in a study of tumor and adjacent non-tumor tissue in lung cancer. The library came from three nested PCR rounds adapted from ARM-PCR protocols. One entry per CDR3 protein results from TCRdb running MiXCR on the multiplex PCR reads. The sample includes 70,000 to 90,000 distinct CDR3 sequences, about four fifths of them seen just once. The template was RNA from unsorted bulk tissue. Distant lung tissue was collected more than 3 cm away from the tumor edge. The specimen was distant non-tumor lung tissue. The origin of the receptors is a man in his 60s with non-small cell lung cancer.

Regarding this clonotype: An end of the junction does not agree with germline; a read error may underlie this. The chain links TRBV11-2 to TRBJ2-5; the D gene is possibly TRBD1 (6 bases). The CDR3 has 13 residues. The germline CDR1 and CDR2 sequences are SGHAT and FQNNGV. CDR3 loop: CASSSAGEEVQNF. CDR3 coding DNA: TGTGCCAGCAGCTCTGCAGGGGAAGAGGTCCAGAACTTC.

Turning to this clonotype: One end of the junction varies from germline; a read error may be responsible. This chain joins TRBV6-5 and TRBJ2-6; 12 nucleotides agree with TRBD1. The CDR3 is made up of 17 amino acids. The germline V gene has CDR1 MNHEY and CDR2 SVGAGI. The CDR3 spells CASSFGTGGYEANLLTF. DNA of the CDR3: TGTGCCAGCAGTTTCGGGACAGGGGGCTATGAGGCCAACCTCCTGACTTTC.

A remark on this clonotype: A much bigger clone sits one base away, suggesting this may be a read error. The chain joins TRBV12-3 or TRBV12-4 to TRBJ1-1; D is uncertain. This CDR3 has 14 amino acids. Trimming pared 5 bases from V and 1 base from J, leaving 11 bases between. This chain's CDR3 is CASSPTYSNTEAFF. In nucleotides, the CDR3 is TGTGCCAGCAGTCCGACATATTCGAACACTGAAGCTTTCTTT.

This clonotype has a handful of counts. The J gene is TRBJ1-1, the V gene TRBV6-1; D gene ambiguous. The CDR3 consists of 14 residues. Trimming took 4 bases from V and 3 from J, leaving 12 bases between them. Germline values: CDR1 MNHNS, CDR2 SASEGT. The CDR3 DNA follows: TGTGCCAGCAGTGGATACAGAGGCGACACTGAAGCTTTCTTT. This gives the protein CASSGYRGDTEAFF.

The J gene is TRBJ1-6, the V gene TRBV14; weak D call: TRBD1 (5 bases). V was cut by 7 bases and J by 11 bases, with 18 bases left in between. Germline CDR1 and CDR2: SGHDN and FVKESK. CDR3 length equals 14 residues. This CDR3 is CASIPSGFRPPLHF. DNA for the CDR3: TGTGCCAGCATCCCTTCAGGGTTTCGGCCACCCCTCCACTTT.

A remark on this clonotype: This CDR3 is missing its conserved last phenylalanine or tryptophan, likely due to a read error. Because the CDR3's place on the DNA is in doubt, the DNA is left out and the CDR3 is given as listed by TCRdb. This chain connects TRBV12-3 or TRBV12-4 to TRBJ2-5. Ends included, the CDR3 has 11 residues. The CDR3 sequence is CASSFGDDQYL.

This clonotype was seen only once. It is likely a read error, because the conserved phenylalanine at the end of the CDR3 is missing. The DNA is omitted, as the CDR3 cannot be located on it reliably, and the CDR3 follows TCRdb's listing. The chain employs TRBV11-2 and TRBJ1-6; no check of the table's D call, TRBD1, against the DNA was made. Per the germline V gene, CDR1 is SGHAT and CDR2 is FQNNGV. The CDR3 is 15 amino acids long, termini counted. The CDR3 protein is CASSLGGDNSSPFHS.

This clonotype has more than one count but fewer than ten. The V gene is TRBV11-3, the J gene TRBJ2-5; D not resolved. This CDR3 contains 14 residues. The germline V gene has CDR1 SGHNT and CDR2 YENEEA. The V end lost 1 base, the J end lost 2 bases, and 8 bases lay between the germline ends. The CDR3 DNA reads TGTGCCAGCAGCTTAGGTACAGTACAAGAGACCCAGTACTTC. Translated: CASSLGTVQETQYF.

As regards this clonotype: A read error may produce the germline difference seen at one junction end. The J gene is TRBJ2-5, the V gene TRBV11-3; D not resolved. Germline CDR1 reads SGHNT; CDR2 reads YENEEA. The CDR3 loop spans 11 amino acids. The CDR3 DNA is TGTGCCAGGGTGTATCAAGAGATCCAGTACTTC. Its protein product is CARVYQEIQYF.

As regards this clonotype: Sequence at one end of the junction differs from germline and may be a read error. This CDR3 reads CANSLLRVQSQHF. CDR3 in DNA: TGTGCCAACAGTTTACTCAGGGTTCAGTCCCAGCATTTT. The V and J genes are TRBV12-3 or TRBV12-4 and TRBJ1-5; D is possibly TRBD1 (5 bases). The CDR3 is made up of 13 amino acids.

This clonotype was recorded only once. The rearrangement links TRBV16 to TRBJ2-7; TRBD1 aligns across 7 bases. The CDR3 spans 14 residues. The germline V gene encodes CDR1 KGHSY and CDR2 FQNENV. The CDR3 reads CLSSPTGSDYEQYF. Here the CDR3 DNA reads TGTCTCAGTAGCCCGACAGGGTCCGACTACGAGCAGTACTTC.

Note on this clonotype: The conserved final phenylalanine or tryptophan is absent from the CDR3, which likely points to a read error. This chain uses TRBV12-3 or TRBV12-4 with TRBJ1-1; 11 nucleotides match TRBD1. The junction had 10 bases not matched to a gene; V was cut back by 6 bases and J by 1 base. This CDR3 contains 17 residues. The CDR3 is CASSPRGQGVSNTEAFV. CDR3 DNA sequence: TGTGCCAGCAGCCCGAGGGGACAGGGGGTTTCGAACACTGAAGCTTTCGTT.

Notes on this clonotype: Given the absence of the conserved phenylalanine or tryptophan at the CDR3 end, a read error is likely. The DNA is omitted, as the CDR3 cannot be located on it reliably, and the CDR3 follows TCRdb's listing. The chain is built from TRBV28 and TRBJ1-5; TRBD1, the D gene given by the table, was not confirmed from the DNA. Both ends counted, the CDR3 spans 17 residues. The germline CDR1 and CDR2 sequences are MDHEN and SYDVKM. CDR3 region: CASSLFYTGKWGQPQNV.

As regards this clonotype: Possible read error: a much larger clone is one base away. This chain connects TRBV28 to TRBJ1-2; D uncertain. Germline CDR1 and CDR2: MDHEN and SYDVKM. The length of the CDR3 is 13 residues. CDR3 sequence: CAISPNSGYGYTF. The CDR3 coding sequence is TGTGCCATCAGTCCGAACAGTGGCTATGGCTACACCTTC.

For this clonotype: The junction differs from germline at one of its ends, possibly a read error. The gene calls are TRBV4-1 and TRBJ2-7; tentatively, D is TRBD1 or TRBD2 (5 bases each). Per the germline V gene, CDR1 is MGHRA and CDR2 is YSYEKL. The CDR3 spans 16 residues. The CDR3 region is CASSQDFGDVIYGQYF. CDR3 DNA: TGCGCTAGCAGCCAAGATTTTGGGGACGTAATATACGGGCAGTACTTC.

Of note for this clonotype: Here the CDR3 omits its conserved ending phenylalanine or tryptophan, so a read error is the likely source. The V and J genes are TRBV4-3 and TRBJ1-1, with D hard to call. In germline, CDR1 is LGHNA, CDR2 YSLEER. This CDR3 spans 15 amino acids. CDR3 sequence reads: CASSQDGERNTVAFY. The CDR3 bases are TGCGCCAGCAGCCAAGATGGGGAAAGGAACACTGTAGCTTTCTAT.

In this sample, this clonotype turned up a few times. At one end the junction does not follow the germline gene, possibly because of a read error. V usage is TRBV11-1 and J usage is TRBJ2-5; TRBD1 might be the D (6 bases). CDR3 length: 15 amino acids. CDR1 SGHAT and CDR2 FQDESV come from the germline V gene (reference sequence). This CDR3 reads CASSLDGQNQEIQYF. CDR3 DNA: TGTGCCAGCAGCTTAGACGGACAGAACCAAGAGATCCAGTACTTC. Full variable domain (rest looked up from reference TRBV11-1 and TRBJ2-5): EAEVAQSPRYKITEKSQAVAFWCDPISGHATLYWYRQILGQGPELLVQFQDESVVDDSQLPKDRFSAERLKGVDSTLKIQPAELGDSAMYLCASSLDGQNQEIQYFGPGTRLLVL.

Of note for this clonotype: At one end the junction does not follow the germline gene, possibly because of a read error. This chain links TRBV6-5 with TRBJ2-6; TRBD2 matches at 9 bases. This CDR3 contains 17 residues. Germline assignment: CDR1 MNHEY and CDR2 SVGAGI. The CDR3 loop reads CAGSLAGAGSGASVLTF. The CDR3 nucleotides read TGTGCCGGCAGTTTAGCGGGGGCAGGCTCTGGGGCCAGCGTCCTGACTTTC.

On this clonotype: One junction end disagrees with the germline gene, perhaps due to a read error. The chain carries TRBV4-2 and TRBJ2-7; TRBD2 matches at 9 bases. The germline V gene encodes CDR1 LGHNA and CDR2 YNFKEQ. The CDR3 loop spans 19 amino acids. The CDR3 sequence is CASSQVLHPTSGWTYEQYF. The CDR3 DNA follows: TGTGCCAGCAGCCAAGTCCTGCACCCCACTAGCGGGTGGACCTACGAGCAGTACTTT.

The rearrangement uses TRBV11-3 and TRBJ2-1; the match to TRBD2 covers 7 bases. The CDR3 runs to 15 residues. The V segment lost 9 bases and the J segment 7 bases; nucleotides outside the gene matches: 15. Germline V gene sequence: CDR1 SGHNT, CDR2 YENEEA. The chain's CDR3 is CARILSGGYLNEQFF. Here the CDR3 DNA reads TGTGCCAGGATCCTCTCGGGAGGTTATCTGAATGAGCAGTTCTTC.

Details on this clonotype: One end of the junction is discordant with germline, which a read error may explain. In nucleotides, the CDR3 is TGCAGTGCTGGAGATCAAAGGGCTAATCAGCCCCCACATTTT. Translating gives CSAGDQRANQPPHF. The chain combines TRBV20-1 with TRBJ1-5; D remains ambiguous. Germline-derived CDR1 and CDR2 are DFQATT and SNEGSKA (reference sequence). The CDR3 is 14 residues long.

The CDR3, as DNA: TGCAGTGCCAAGACAAGGGCAGGTAAGCCCCAGCATTTT. Its protein is CSAKTRAGKPQHF. V gene TRBV20-1 combines with J gene TRBJ1-5, with no clear D. This CDR3 is 13 amino acids long. CDR1 is DFQATT, CDR2 SNEGSKA, per germline (reference sequence). Trimming left V 6 bases short and J 8 bases short, with 17 bases between.

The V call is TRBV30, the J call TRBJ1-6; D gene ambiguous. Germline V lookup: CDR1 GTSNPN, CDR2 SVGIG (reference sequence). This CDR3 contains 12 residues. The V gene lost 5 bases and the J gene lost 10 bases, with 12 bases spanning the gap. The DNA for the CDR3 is TGTGCCTGGGGAGAGGTCGGATCACCCCTCCACTTT. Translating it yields CAWGEVGSPLHF.

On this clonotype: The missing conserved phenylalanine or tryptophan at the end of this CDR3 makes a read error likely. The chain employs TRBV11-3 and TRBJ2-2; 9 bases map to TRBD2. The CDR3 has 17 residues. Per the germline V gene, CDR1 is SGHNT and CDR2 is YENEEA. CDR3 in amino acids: CPSSHLATSGATGELFV. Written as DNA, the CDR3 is TGTCCTAGCAGCCACCTCGCGACTAGCGGTGCGACCGGGGAGCTGTTTGTT.

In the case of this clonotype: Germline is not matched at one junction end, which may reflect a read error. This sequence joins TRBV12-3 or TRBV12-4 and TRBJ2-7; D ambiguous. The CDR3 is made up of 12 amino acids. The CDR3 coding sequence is TGTGCCAGCACTTTAGTTGGGTACGAGCAGTACTTC. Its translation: CASTLVGYEQYF.

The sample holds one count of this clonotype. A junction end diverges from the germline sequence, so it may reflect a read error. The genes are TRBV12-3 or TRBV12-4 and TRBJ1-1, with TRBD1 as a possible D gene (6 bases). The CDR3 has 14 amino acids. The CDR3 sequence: CAVSWQGMNTEAFF. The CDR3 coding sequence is TGTGCCGTCAGTTGGCAGGGGATGAACACTGAAGCGTTCTTT.

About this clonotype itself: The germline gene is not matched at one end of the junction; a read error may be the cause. DNA for the CDR3: TGCAGTACTAGAATTTCCAGCGGGACTCTGAACGAGCAGTACTTC. Encoded protein: CSTRISSGTLNEQYF. V usage is TRBV20-1 and J usage is TRBJ2-7, with 7 bases aligning to TRBD2. From germline, CDR1 is DFQATT and CDR2 SNEGSKA (reference sequence). The CDR3 contains 15 residues.

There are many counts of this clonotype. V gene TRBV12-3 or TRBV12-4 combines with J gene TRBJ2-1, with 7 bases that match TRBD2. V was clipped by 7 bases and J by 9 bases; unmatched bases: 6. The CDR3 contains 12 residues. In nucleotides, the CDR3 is TGTGCCAGCAACCCCAGGGAGGGTGAGCAGTTCTTC. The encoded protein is CASNPREGEQFF.

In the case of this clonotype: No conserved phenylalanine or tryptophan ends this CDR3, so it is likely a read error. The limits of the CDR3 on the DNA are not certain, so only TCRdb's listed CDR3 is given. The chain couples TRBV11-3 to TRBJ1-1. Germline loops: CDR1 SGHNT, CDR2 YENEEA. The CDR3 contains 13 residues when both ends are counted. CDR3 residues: CASSFQWNTEASI.